This paragraph covers one T cell receptor (beta chain) sequence. What it binds is not known. With V trimmed by 6 bases and J by 0 bases, 5 bases remained unmatched. The CDR3 has 16 amino acids. Germline V lookup: CDR1 LNHDA, CDR2 SQIVND (reference sequence). This sample was taken from a study of PD-L1 blockade in urothelial cancer. The wider study: Males with bladder-origin urothelial cancer constituted about 85% of the 29 patients. At 3 weeks after treatment start (second dose) and again at 6 weeks, blood was analyzed. A median approximately 150,000 T cells were found in blood samples.

TCRdb's copy holds only in-frame clones and misses some; the assay was immunoSEQ multiplex PCR. Of about 120,000 clones in the sample, 80% to 90% were seen once. General observations from the study: Tumor-associated clones in blood expanded more at 3 weeks in durable-benefit patients.

Time point in this sample: peripheral blood 6 weeks after treatment start. This chain connects TRBV19 to TRBJ2-6; 7 positions agree with TRBD1. The clonotype was recovered from a man aged 60-69 years with urothelial cancer. This material consisted of PBMCs, taken around atezolizumab (anti-PD-L1) treatment. The chain's CDR3 is CASSLPGGSGANVLTF. The CDR3 DNA reads as TGTGCCAGTAGCCTCCCAGGGGGCTCTGGGGCCAACGTCCTGACTTTC.